The rows below give T cell receptor beta chains drawn from one sample of a study of vaccination effects on CD4 cells after COVID-19. Libraries were prepared by immunoSEQ multiplex PCR; TCRdb keeps only in-frame clonotypes and omits some of them. The sample includes roughly 53,000 clones, roughly 79% of them seen just once. Their recognized antigens are unknown. The sequenced sample was CD4+ T cells from PBMCs cultured with HCoV-OC43 spike peptides, obtained before COVID-19 vaccination. The receptors come from a human donor who received a COVID-19 vaccine. The CDR3 runs from the conserved cysteine through the conserved F or W. Clone size is shown for a subset of rows, as once, few, many or a class of expanded clone.

v_call,clone_size,j_call,cdr3_aa
TRBV18,once,TRBJ2-3,CASERGDTQYF
TRBV9,.,TRBJ2-4,CASSVAASGGLGAKNIQYF
TRBV7-2,.,TRBJ1-5,CASSRLLQPQHF
TRBV7-2,.,TRBJ2-3,CASSREYRGRGSDTQYF
TRBV5-1,.,TRBJ2-3,CASSIHTDTQYF
TRBV12-3/TRBV12-4,.,TRBJ2-1,CASSYYNEQFF
TRBV27,.,TRBJ2-2,CASSLEIGVTGELFF
TRBV10-2,.,TRBJ2-5,CASQTSGGETQYF
TRBV24-1,once,TRBJ2-3,CATSDGGTDTQYF
TRBV2,.,TRBJ1-5,CASRGPTSNQPQHF
TRBV7-9,.,TRBJ2-1,CASSSPTGTYNEQFF
TRBV3-1/TRBV3-2,.,TRBJ2-3,CASSPRTSDRDTQYF
TRBV29-1,.,TRBJ1-2,CSVALQQSNYGYTF
TRBV18,.,TRBJ1-6,CASSKRDRKVYNSPLHF
TRBV5-1,.,TRBJ2-1,CASSFRGGAPYNEQFF
TRBV19,.,TRBJ1-4,CASTDMGHEKLFF
TRBV6-5,once,TRBJ2-3,CASRRQGSDTQYF
TRBV2,.,TRBJ2-3,CATLSGGLSTDTQYF
TRBV25-1,.,TRBJ1-1,CASRGVSPNTEAFF
TRBV18,.,TRBJ1-3,CASSPRLEGAGNTIYF
TRBV11-2,.,TRBJ2-1,CASSLDVAGIFNEQFF
TRBV9,.,TRBJ1-1,CASSDSLLQGRVNTEAFF